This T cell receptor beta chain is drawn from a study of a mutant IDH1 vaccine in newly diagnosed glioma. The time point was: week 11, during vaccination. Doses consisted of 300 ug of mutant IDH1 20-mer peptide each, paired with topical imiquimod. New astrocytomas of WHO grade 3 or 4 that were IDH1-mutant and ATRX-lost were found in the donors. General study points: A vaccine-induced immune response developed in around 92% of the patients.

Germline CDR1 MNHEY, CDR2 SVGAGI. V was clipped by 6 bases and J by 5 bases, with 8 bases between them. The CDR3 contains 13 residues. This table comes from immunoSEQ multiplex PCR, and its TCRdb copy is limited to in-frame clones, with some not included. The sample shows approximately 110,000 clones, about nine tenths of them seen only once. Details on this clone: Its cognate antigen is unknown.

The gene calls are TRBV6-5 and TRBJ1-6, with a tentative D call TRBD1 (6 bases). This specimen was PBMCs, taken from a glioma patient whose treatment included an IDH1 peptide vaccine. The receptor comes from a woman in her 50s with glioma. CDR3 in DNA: TGTGCCAGCAGGAGGACAGATAATTCACCCCTCCACTTT. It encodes CASRRTDNSPLHF.